This is a list of T cell receptor beta chains from one sample in a study of blood T cell repertoires in COVID-19. The assay was immunoSEQ multiplex PCR, and TCRdb's table has in-frame clones only and misses some. The top ten hold roughly 2% of the sample, which has some 200,000 clones, about nine tenths seen once. Sequenced material: peripheral blood. The receptors derive from a woman between 50 and 59 years old with acute or convalescent COVID-19. Both conserved end residues are part of each CDR3. The order of the fields is J gene, CDR3 length, D gene, clone size, V gene, CDR3 protein, CDR3 DNA. A D gene is named only where the DNA matches it firmly. Where a row states a size, it is once, few, many or the class of an expanded clone; other rows omit it.

TRBJ2-5 14 TRBD2 . TRBV3-1/TRBV3-2 CASRLTSGESAQYF TGTGCCAGCCGGTTGACTAGCGGGGAGTCGGCCCAGTACTTC
TRBJ2-7 15 . . TRBV7-2 CASSSPGRSGYEQYF TGTGCCAGCAGCTCGCCCGGCCGATCGGGGTACGAGCAGTACTTC
TRBJ2-4 17 . . TRBV5-6 CASSLFSGGMSKNIQYF TGTGCCAGCAGCTTGTTCTCGGGGGGCATGTCCAAAAACATTCAGTACTTC
TRBJ2-1 14 . . TRBV27 CASSESGSYNEQFF TGTGCCAGCAGCGAGTCGGGCTCCTACAATGAGCAGTTCTTC
TRBJ2-5 13 TRBD1 . TRBV12-3/TRBV12-4 CASRGTGVETQYF TGTGCCAGCAGAGGGACAGGGGTAGAGACCCAGTACTTC
TRBJ1-2 14 . . TRBV6-2/TRBV6-3 CASSYSLTRGGYTF TGTGCCAGCAGTTACTCCCTCACCCGAGGGGGCTACACCTTC
TRBJ2-3 15 . . TRBV5-1 CATRLNGGGIDTQYF TGCGCCACCAGGTTGAACGGGGGAGGAATAGATACGCAGTATTTT
TRBJ2-7 15 TRBD2 . TRBV28 CASSSSGRSSYEQYF TGTGCCAGCAGTTCTAGCGGTCGGAGCTCCTACGAGCAGTACTTC
TRBJ2-2 15 TRBD1 . TRBV5-1 CASSVDRGDTGELFF TGCGCCAGCAGCGTGGACAGGGGGGACACCGGGGAGCTGTTTTTT
TRBJ2-7 15 . . TRBV18 CASSSDIQYSYEQYF TGTGCCAGCTCATCGGACATTCAGTACTCCTACGAGCAGTACTTC
TRBJ2-1 15 . once TRBV9 CASSVESDPYNEQFF TGTGCCAGCAGCGTAGAAAGCGACCCCTACAATGAGCAGTTCTTC
TRBJ1-2 14 . . TRBV5-6 CASSLGARSYGYTF TGTGCCAGCAGCTTGGGTGCTCGGAGTTATGGCTACACCTTC
TRBJ2-3 18 TRBD1 . TRBV6-7 CASSYSRGSYFITDTQYF TGTGCCAGCAGTTACTCCAGGGGGTCCTATTTCATAACAGATACGCAGTATTTT
TRBJ1-2 13 TRBD1 . TRBV3-1/TRBV3-2 CASSKGTDYGYTF TGTGCCAGCAGCAAGGGGACAGACTATGGCTACACCTTC
TRBJ1-1 15 . . TRBV3-1/TRBV3-2 CASSQVYTMNTEAFF TGTGCCAGCAGCCAAGTTTACACTATGAACACTGAAGCTTTCTTT
TRBJ2-3 17 TRBD2 . TRBV13 CASSPGLAGGRIDTQYF TGTGCCAGCAGCCCGGGACTAGCGGGGGGGCGGATAGATACGCAGTATTTT
TRBJ1-1 15 TRBD1 once TRBV18 CASSPGTGPGTEAFF TGTGCCAGCTCACCCGGGACAGGGCCTGGGACTGAAGCTTTCTTT
TRBJ2-1 15 TRBD2 . TRBV7-3 CASSKSSGGAWEQFF TGTGCCAGCAGCAAGTCCAGCGGGGGGGCCTGGGAGCAGTTCTTC
TRBJ2-5 16 . . TRBV7-2 CASSYPARLAQETQYF TGTGCCAGCAGCTACCCCGCCAGGCTAGCCCAAGAGACCCAGTACTTC
TRBJ2-1 14 TRBD1 . TRBV19 CASSIGTGKDEQFF TGTGCCAGTAGTATTGGGACAGGGAAGGATGAGCAGTTCTTC
TRBJ1-4 14 TRBD1 . TRBV19 CASSMNRGHEKLFF TGTGCCAGTAGTATGAACAGGGGGCACGAAAAACTGTTTTTT
TRBJ1-1 12 . . TRBV10-3 CAISELASEAFF TGTGCCATCAGTGAGTTGGCCTCTGAAGCTTTCTTT
TRBJ1-4 14 . . TRBV30 CAWGYRERDEKLFF TGTGCCTGGGGATACAGGGAGCGCGATGAAAAACTGTTTTTT
TRBJ1-1 15 . once TRBV6-2/TRBV6-3 CASRYAGPLATEAFF TGTGCCAGCAGATACGCGGGACCCCTTGCCACTGAAGCTTTCTTT
TRBJ2-7 14 TRBD1 once TRBV11-1 CASSSDRRPYEQYF TGTGCCAGCAGTTCGGACAGGAGGCCCTACGAGCAGTACTTC
TRBJ2-5 17 . . TRBV7-2 CASSSPPGWENGETQYF TGTGCCAGCAGCTCGCCCCCGGGGTGGGAGAACGGAGAGACCCAGTACTTC
TRBJ1-2 12 . . TRBV6-6 CASSYTVGGYTF TGTGCCAGCAGTTATACAGTCGGCGGCTACACCTTC
TRBJ2-1 14 TRBD1 . TRBV6-6 CASSPTGGSNEQFF TGTGCCAGCAGCCCCACAGGGGGCTCTAATGAGCAGTTCTTC
TRBJ2-1 16 TRBD2 once TRBV11-3 CASSLSGTSGRNEQFF TGTGCCAGCAGCCTATCCGGGACTAGCGGGAGAAATGAGCAGTTCTTC
TRBJ2-5 16 . . TRBV5-6 CASSPPPQTVWETQYF TGTGCCAGCAGCCCTCCCCCTCAGACAGTTTGGGAGACCCAGTACTTC
TRBJ2-5 14 . . TRBV27 CASSMWPAQETQYF TGTGCCAGCAGCATGTGGCCAGCGCAAGAGACCCAGTACTTC
TRBJ1-3 12 . . TRBV12-3/TRBV12-4 CASSLLGNTIYF TGTGCCAGCAGTTTATTAGGAAACACCATATATTTT
TRBJ2-1 15 TRBD2 . TRBV10-3 CAISLGGFSYNEQFF TGTGCCATCAGCCTCGGGGGGTTCTCCTACAATGAGCAGTTCTTC
TRBJ2-5 13 . . TRBV5-6 CASSSGSQETQYF TGTGCCAGCAGCTCCGGGTCACAAGAGACCCAGTACTTC
TRBJ2-1 12 . once TRBV7-9 CASSYTRNEQFF TGTGCCAGCAGCTACACCCGCAATGAGCAGTTCTTC
TRBJ2-7 15 TRBD1 . TRBV2 CASSEARDRVYEQYF TGTGCCAGCAGTGAAGCCAGGGACAGGGTCTACGAGCAGTACTTC
TRBJ2-5 13 TRBD2 . TRBV7-7 CASSPWGGETQYF TGTGCCAGCAGCCCCTGGGGGGGGGAGACCCAGTACTTC
TRBJ1-1 13 . few TRBV19 CASRVGGNTEAFF TGTGCCAGTAGGGTAGGCGGAAACACTGAAGCTTTCTTT
TRBJ2-3 16 TRBD2 once TRBV27 CASTGGLAGERYTQYF TGTGCCAGCACTGGTGGGCTAGCGGGAGAACGATATACGCAGTATTTT